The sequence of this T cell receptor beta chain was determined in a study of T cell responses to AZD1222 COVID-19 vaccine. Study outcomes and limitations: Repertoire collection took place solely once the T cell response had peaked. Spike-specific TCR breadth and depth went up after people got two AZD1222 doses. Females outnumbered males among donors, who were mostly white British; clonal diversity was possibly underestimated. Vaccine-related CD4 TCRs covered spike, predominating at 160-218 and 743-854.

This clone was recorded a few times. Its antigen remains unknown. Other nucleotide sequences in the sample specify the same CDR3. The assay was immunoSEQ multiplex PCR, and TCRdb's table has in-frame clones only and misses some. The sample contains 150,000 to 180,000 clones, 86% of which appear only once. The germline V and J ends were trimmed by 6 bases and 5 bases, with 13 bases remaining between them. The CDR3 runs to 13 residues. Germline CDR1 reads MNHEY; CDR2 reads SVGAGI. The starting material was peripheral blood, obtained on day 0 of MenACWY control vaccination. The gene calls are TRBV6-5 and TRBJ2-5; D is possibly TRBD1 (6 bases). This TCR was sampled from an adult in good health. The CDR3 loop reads CASRYRVGETQYF. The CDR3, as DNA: TGTGCCAGCAGGTACAGGGTGGGGGAGACCCAGTACTTC.